This T cell receptor beta chain comes out of a study of blood T cell repertoires in COVID-19. The CDR3 length is 16 residues. The ends were cut back, 1 base at V and 6 bases at J, with 18 bases in the middle. In germline, CDR1 is SGHNT, CDR2 YENEEA. The data were produced by immunoSEQ multiplex PCR, yet TCRdb's version contains in-frame clones alone and is incomplete. The sample lists 300,000 or so clones, under 95% occurring once. This chain connects TRBV11-3 to TRBJ1-1; D perhaps matches TRBD1 (5 bases). The sequencing sample was made of PBMCs or T cells enriched from blood (not recorded which). The TCR was taken from a man aged 60-69 years who had recovered from COVID-19. CDR3 region: CASSLVNMGLRAEAFF. CDR3 coding DNA: TGTGCCAGCAGCTTAGTCAATATGGGTCTCAGGGCTGAAGCTTTCTTT.